The TCR beta chain under discussion was sequenced for a study of shared clonotypes between healthy human individuals. This CDR3 contains 14 residues. V dropped 1 base and J dropped 3; count of bases not matched to a gene: 2. The germline CDR1 and CDR2 sequences are SGHKS and YYEKEE (reference sequence). DNA at about 190 ng, around 30,000 T cell genomes, went into sorted-subset replicate PCRs. The authors' processing: ImmunoSEQ output lacked quality scores and full-length reads, limiting matched filtering. Sequenced by immunoSEQ multiplex PCR; TCRdb stores in-frame clones only, minus some. That table gives V, J and clone size, and the DNA gave D and trimming. The sample shows around 1,100,000 clones, about 80% of them seen only once.

This chain links TRBV5-5 with TRBJ2-3, with TRBD2 matching over 7 bases. The sequenced sample was memory CD4+ T cells from PBMCs. Subset given: CD45RA-negative fraction. This receptor was taken from a man between 18 and 29 years old in good health. Some clones in this sample may be carry-over from other donors' samples. The CDR3 bases are TGTGCCAGCAGCTTGTGGGAGGGTACAGATACGCAGTATTTT. This gives the protein CASSLWEGTDTQYF. The full variable domain, completed using reference TRBV5-5 and TRBJ2-3, is DAGVTQSPTHLIKTRGQQVTLRCSPISGHKSVSWYQQVLGQGPQFIFQYYEKEERGRGNFPDRFSARQFPNYSSELNVNALLLGDSALYLCASSLWEGTDTQYFGPGTRLTVL.